This TCR beta chain was captured in a study of T cell responses to AZD1222 COVID-19 vaccine. Some clones are missing from TCRdb's copy, which holds only in-frame ones; the method was immunoSEQ multiplex PCR. This sample has fewer than 120,000 clones; roughly 89% occur once, and the top ten carry around 15%. Study-wide results and limits: Nearly half of the spike-specific TCRs reportedly recognize variant regions that carry no mutations. Most donors were white British and more were female, and clonal diversity was possibly underestimated. At baseline, just five to seven AZD1222 recipients tested seropositive.

V lost 0 bases and J 4 bases, leaving 13 bases between the germline ends. CDR1 and CDR2 from the germline V gene are KGHSH and LQKENI. The CDR3 extends over 16 amino acids. Analysis merged second doses at about 4 or about 12 weeks. Worth noting for this clone: The antigen is not known.

The origin of this receptor is an adult who received the AZD1222 COVID-19 vaccine. V and J are TRBV18 and TRBJ1-5; the D gene is possibly TRBD1 (5 bases). Sequencing was performed on peripheral blood, taken 28 days after the second AZD1222 dose. Here the CDR3 reads CASSPPVSQGNQPQHF. For the CDR3, the DNA is TGTGCCAGCTCACCACCGGTCTCTCAGGGAAATCAGCCCCAGCATTTT.